This T cell receptor beta chain was recovered during a study of OX40 agonist ivuxolimab in advanced cancers. Study information: Cohort: approximately 83% men, mean age 60, aged roughly 23 to 90.

The assay was immunoSEQ multiplex PCR, and TCRdb's table has in-frame clones only and misses some. The sample lists around 10,000 clones, 60% to 85% seen once, with approximately 41% in the top ten. The CDR3 covers 12 residues. The V end lost 0 bases, the J end lost 12 bases, and 13 bases lay between the germline ends. Germline lookup yields CDR1 SGDLS and CDR2 YYNGEE. Here the sequenced sample was CD4+ or CD8+ T cells sorted from blood, taken in a trial of the OX40 agonist ivuxolimab. The clonotype was recovered from an adult with an advanced solid tumor such as melanoma, head and neck, liver or kidney cancer. The chain carries TRBV9 and TRBJ2-7; TRBD2 might be the D (6 bases). The CDR3 DNA reads as TGTGCCAGCAGCGTAGCTGGGGAGGCCCCGTACTTC. Translating it yields CASSVAGEAPYF.